The clone carrying this TCR beta chain was observed a few times. Its antigen is unidentified. TCRdb analysed the 5' RACE reads with MiXCR anew, one entry per CDR3 protein. The table records 230,000 or so distinct CDR3 sequences, 15% to 20% of them present only once. This entry belongs to a study of CD8 T cells in ankylosing spondylitis. Study findings and constraints: The clones that were linked to disease were reported to be significantly enriched in matched synovial fluid samples from ankylosing spondylitis patients. Several of the motif variants were reported before in synovial fluid and blood from reactive arthritis.

CDR1 SQVTM and CDR2 ANQGSEA come from the germline V gene. The germline V and J ends were trimmed by 2 bases and 4 bases, with 10 bases remaining between them. The CDR3 runs to 13 residues. The specimen sequenced was blood, either unsorted or a sorted T cell fraction (not recorded which). The sequence was obtained from a male donor with ankylosing spondylitis or in good health (not recorded which). This sequence joins TRBV29-1 and TRBJ2-3; unclear D gene. CDR3 amino acids: CSVEYFRSDTQYF. CDR3 bases: TGCAGCGTTGAATATTTTAGGTCAGATACGCAGTATTTT.